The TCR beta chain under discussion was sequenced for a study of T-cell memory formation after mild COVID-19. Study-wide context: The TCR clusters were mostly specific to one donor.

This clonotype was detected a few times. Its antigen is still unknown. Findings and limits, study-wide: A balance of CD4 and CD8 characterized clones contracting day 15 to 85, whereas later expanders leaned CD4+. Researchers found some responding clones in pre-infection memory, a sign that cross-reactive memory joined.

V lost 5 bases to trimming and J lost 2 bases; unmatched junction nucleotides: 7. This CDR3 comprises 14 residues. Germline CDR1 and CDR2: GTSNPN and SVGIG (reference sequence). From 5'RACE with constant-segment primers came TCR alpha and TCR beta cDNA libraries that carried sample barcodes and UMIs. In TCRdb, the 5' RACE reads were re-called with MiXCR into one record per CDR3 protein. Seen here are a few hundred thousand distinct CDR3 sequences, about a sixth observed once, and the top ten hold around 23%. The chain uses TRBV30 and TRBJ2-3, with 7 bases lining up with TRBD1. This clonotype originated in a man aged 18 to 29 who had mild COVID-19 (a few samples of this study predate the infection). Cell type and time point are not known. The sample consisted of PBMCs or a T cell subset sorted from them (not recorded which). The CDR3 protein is CAWEDTGVTDTQYF. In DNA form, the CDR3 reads TGTGCCTGGGAGGACACAGGGGTCACAGATACGCAGTATTTT.